These 24 T cell receptor beta chains were all obtained from the same sample, sequenced in a study of T-cell memory formation after mild COVID-19. Each CDR3 protein is one row after TCRdb ran MiXCR on the 5' RACE reads. The sample holds about 270,000 distinct CDR3 sequences, over 15% seen once. The sequencing sample was made of PBMCs or a T cell subset sorted from them (not recorded which). The origin of the receptors is a man younger than 35 who had mild COVID-19 (a few samples of this study predate the infection). Cell type and time point are not known.

This clonotype was counted many times. The V gene is TRBV5-1, the J gene TRBJ2-1; TRBD2 matches at 9 bases. V trimming: 1 base; J trimming: 8 bases; junction bases outside the gene matches: 16. Germline values: CDR1 SGHRS, CDR2 YFSETQ. The CDR3 is 18 amino acids. This CDR3 reads CASSLSRLAGPHGDEQFF. The CDR3 nucleotides are TGCGCCAGCAGCTTGAGTAGGCTAGCGGGGCCCCACGGGGATGAGCAGTTCTTC.

This clonotype occurred a few times. This sequence joins TRBV5-5 and TRBJ2-1, with TRBD2 identical over 11 bases. The germline V gene has CDR1 SGHKS and CDR2 YYEKEE (reference sequence). The CDR3 covers 17 residues. V was pared by 0 bases and J by 4 bases, with 6 bases of the junction left unmatched. CDR3 DNA: TGTGCCAGCAGCTTGGTGGTAGCGGGGGGGCGGTACAATGAGCAGTTCTTC. It yields the protein CASSLVVAGGRYNEQFF.

In this sample, this clonotype turned up many times. The chain employs TRBV5-1 and TRBJ2-1; 7 nucleotides agree with TRBD1. The V segment lost 6 bases and the J segment 4 bases; nucleotides outside the gene matches: 13. CDR3 length: 16 amino acids. Per germline, CDR1 SGHRS and CDR2 YFSETQ. CDR3 sequence: CASTLRQGSGYNEQFF. For the CDR3, the DNA is TGCGCCAGCACCCTCCGACAGGGTTCAGGGTACAATGAGCAGTTCTTC. Full variable domain (remainder filled in from reference TRBV5-1 and TRBJ2-1): KAGVTQTPRYLIKTRGQQVTLSCSPISGHRSVSWYQQTPGQGLQFLFEYFSETQRNKGNFPGRFSGRQFSNSRSEMNVSTLELGDSALYLCASTLRQGSGYNEQFFGPGTRLTVL.

This clonotype appeared a few times. The chain uses TRBV20-1 and TRBJ1-1; the D is unclear. Germline values: CDR1 DFQATT, CDR2 SNEGSKA (reference sequence). The CDR3 is 12 amino acids. The CDR3 is CRGVHMNTEAFF. The CDR3, as DNA: TGCAGAGGCGTGCATATGAACACTGAAGCTTTCTTT.

This clonotype has more than one count but fewer than ten. The CDR3 here is CASSSQGTDGYTF. CDR3 in DNA: TGTGCCAGCAGTTCACAGGGAACCGATGGCTACACCTTC. The chain joins TRBV6-1 to TRBJ1-2, with D maybe TRBD1 (6 bases). This CDR3 has 13 amino acids. V was shortened by 5 bases and J by 6 bases, with 13 bases between the two germline ends. Per the germline V gene, CDR1 is MNHNS and CDR2 is SASEGT.

The V gene is TRBV7-9, the J gene TRBJ2-2; 8 positions agree with TRBD2. The CDR3 loop spans 15 amino acids. Trimming took 5 bases from V and 7 from J; bases not matched to a gene: 9. Per the germline V gene, CDR1 is SEHNR and CDR2 is FQNEAQ (reference sequence). DNA for the CDR3: TGTGCCAGCAGCCTATATAGCGGGACGATCGGGGAGCTGTTTTTT. Translating gives CASSLYSGTIGELFF.

This clonotype was observed at least ten times. The DNA for the CDR3 is TGCAGTGCTAGAGTGCCCCTGAACACTGAAGCTTTCTTT. Protein sequence: CSARVPLNTEAFF. The rearrangement joins TRBV20-1 to TRBJ1-1; no clear D gene. CDR3 size: 13 residues. CDR1 is DFQATT, CDR2 SNEGSKA, per germline (reference sequence). V lost 1 base, J lost 0 bases, and 6 bases lay in between.

This clonotype was detected only a few times. This sequence joins TRBV6-2 or TRBV6-3 and TRBJ2-5; D call uncertain. The CDR3 covers 11 residues. CDR1 is MNHEY, CDR2 SVGEGT, per germline. V lost 6 bases, J lost 7 bases, and 9 bases lay in between. CDR3 DNA sequence: TGTGCCAGCAGCCAAGGAACGACCCAGTACTTC. The encoded protein is CASSQGTTQYF.

There are a few counts of this clonotype. In nucleotides, the CDR3 is TGTGCCAGCAGCTTGGAATTGGGGGAGGTGGAGACCCAGTACTTC. It codes for CASSLELGEVETQYF. This chain connects TRBV5-6 to TRBJ2-5, with D maybe TRBD2 (6 bases). This CDR3 has 15 amino acids. With 0 bases removed from V and 5 bases from J, the gap between germline ends came to 14 bases. Germline V lookup: CDR1 SGHDT, CDR2 YYEEEE.

This chain joins TRBV6-5 and TRBJ2-7; D is undetermined. The CDR3 covers 13 residues. CDR1 MNHEY and CDR2 SVGAGI come from the germline V gene. The germline V and J ends were trimmed by 6 bases and 2 bases, with 11 bases remaining between them. The CDR3 sequence: CASSKSGAYEQYV. In nucleotides, the CDR3 is TGTGCCAGCAGCAAATCGGGTGCCTACGAGCAGTACGTC.

This rearrangement joins TRBV7-8 to TRBJ2-1; the D gene could be TRBD1 or TRBD2 (5 bases each). The CDR3 is 11 amino acids. V was clipped by 4 bases and J by 15 bases, with 13 bases between them. CDR1 is SGHVS and CDR2 is FQNEAQ in the germline V gene. Here the CDR3 reads CASSSPGRPFF. Here the CDR3 DNA reads TGTGCCAGCAGCTCCCCGGGACGGCCGTTCTTC.

The chain links TRBV7-2 to TRBJ1-2, with 7 bases fitting TRBD1. The germline V gene encodes CDR1 SGHTA and CDR2 FQGNSA. V lost 5 bases and J lost 4; bases outside the gene matches: 7. CDR3 size: 14 residues. The CDR3 DNA reads as TGTGCCAGCAGCAACGTTTGGACAGGCTATGGCTACACCTTC. Its protein is CASSNVWTGYGYTF.

The CDR3 bases are TGTGCCAGCAGTTTTTCAGGGCTCGTTGGGGCCAACGTCCTGACTTTC. Protein: CASSFSGLVGANVLTF. The chain couples TRBV28 to TRBJ2-6; D possibly corresponds to TRBD1 (5 bases). CDR3 length: 16 amino acids. CDR1 and CDR2 (germline): MDHEN, SYDVKM. V lost 3 bases and J 3 bases, leaving 12 bases between the germline ends.

The table lists this clonotype with many counts. The chain links TRBV11-2 to TRBJ2-1; no reliable D call. Germline CDR1 is SGHAT and CDR2 is FQNNGV. With 0 bases removed from V and 12 bases from J, the gap between germline ends came to 9 bases. The CDR3 runs 12 residues. The CDR3: CASSLEVIWQFF. CDR3 sequence (DNA): TGTGCCAGCAGCTTAGAGGTTATTTGGCAGTTCTTC.

The chain links TRBV12-3 or TRBV12-4 to TRBJ2-1; 11 bases match TRBD2. V was pared by 3 bases and J by 8 bases, with 9 bases of the junction left unmatched. The CDR3 loop spans 16 amino acids. CDR3 nucleotide sequence: TGTGCCAGCAGTTTCATTAGCGGGGGGGCATATCATGAGCAGTTCTTC. This sequence encodes CASSFISGGAYHEQFF.

Details on this clonotype: Mismatch with germline at one junction end may stem from a read error. The V call is TRBV7-7, the J call TRBJ2-2, with TRBD1 matching 8 bases. The CDR3 loop spans 15 amino acids. The germline CDR1 and CDR2 sequences are SSHAT and FNYEAQ (reference sequence). CDR3 DNA: TGTGCTAGCAGCTTGGCCAGGGGGCCCGCCGGGGAGCTGTTTTTT. Translation: CASSLARGPAGELFF. The whole variable domain, remainder taken from reference TRBV7-7 and TRBJ2-2, is GAGVSQSPRYKVTKRGQDVTLRCDPISSHATLYWYQQALGQGPEFLTYFNYEAQPDKSGLPSDRFSAERPEGSISTLTIQRTEQRDSAMYRCASSLARGPAGELFFGEGSRLTVL.

This clonotype was observed a few times. This sequence joins TRBV5-1 and TRBJ2-7; 9 nucleotides agree with TRBD1. After removal of 4 bases from V and 4 bases from J, the junction contained 9 bases not matched to a gene. CDR3 length: 15 residues. The germline CDR1 and CDR2 sequences are SGHRS and YFSETQ. DNA for the CDR3: TGCGCCAGCAGCCCCGGGACAGGGTTTCTGTACGAGCAGTACGTC. This translates into CASSPGTGFLYEQYV.

The sample holds one count of this clonotype. The chain employs TRBV6-1 and TRBJ2-1; 10 bases align to TRBD2. CDR3 length: 13 amino acids. CDR1 MNHNS and CDR2 SASEGT come from the germline V gene. After removal of 8 bases from V and 13 bases from J, the junction contained 11 bases not matched to a gene. The CDR3 DNA sequence: TGTGCCAGCCGCCCGAGCGGGGGGGCTCGCCAGTTCTTC. It is translated as CASRPSGGARQFF.

This clonotype was recorded many times. The chain combines TRBV7-2 with TRBJ1-6; D remains unclear. The V end lost 2 bases, the J end lost 10 bases, and 15 bases lay between the germline ends. Germline V gene sequence: CDR1 SGHTA, CDR2 FQGNSA. The CDR3 consists of 15 residues. As DNA, the CDR3 is TGTGCCAGCAGCTTAAATATAGGGCTCGGCTCACCCCTCCACTTT. Amino acid sequence: CASSLNIGLGSPLHF.

V usage is TRBV7-9 and J usage is TRBJ2-1; 7 positions agree with TRBD1. Looked up from germline, CDR1 is SEHNR and CDR2 is FQNEAQ (reference sequence). The CDR3 sequence is 15 residues long. J lost 8 bases, V lost 6 bases, and 13 bases had no gene match. The CDR3 spells CASSSLTGPLDEQFF. The CDR3 DNA follows: TGTGCCAGCAGTTCGCTGACAGGGCCTTTAGATGAGCAGTTCTTC.

V is TRBV3-1 and J is TRBJ2-1; 7 nucleotides align to TRBD1. CDR3 size: 14 residues. CDR1 and CDR2 from the germline V gene are LGHDT and YNNKEL (reference sequence). V dropped 0 bases and J dropped 8; count of bases not matched to a gene: 4. CDR3 loop: CASSQEKTGDEQFF. CDR3 sequence (DNA): TGTGCCAGCAGCCAAGAAAAAACAGGGGATGAGCAGTTCTTC.

In its sample, this clonotype was seen a few times. This rearrangement joins TRBV5-1 to TRBJ1-5; D call uncertain. The CDR3 has 14 residues. CDR1 SGHRS and CDR2 YFSETQ come from the germline V gene. The V end was cut by 3 bases, the J end by 9 bases, with 16 bases between. CDR3 nucleotides: TGCGCCAGCAGCTGGGGATCCGGCAAGTGGCCCCAGCATTTT. This gives the protein CASSWGSGKWPQHF.

This clonotype turned up a few times. This sequence joins TRBV2 and TRBJ2-7; 8 nucleotides match TRBD2. Germline V gene data show CDR1 as SNHLY and CDR2 as FYNNEI. Germline trimming cut 8 bases from V and 2 bases from J; bases unmatched to any gene: 8. The CDR3 is 14 amino acids. This CDR3 is CASGGSGETYEQYV. The CDR3 DNA is TGTGCCAGCGGAGGTAGCGGGGAAACCTACGAGCAGTACGTC.

This clonotype was detected a few times. This chain uses TRBV7-8 with TRBJ2-3; D gene ambiguous. The CDR3 loop spans 14 amino acids. V lost 2 bases to trimming and J lost 4 bases, with 10 bases between them. Germline V gene data show CDR1 as SGHVS and CDR2 as FQNEAQ. CDR3 protein: CASSLTPDADTQYF. CDR3 bases: TGTGCCAGCAGCTTAACCCCAGACGCAGATACGCAGTATTTT.